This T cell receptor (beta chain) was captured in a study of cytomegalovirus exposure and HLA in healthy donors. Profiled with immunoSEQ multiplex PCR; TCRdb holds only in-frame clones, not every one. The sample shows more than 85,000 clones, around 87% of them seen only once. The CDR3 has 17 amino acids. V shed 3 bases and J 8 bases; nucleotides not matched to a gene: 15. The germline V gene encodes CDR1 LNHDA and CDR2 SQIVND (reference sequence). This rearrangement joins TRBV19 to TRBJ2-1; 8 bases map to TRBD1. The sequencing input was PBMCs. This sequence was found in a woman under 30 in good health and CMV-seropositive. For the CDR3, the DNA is TGTGCCAGTAGTATGGCTCGAAGGGACAGGCCTGGGGATGAGCAGTTCTTC. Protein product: CASSMARRDRPGDEQFF. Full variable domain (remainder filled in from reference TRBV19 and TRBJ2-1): DGGITQSPKYLFRKEGQNVTLSCEQNLNHDAMYWYRQDPGQGLRLIYYSQIVNDFQKGDIAEGYSVSREKKESFPLTVTSAQKNPTAFYLCASSMARRDRPGDEQFFGPGTRLTVL.